The entry below gives a single T cell receptor (beta chain) sequence along with its context. Cohort 3 donors counted as recovered after two negative PCRs, clearance, or resolved symptoms. Sequencing used immunoSEQ multiplex PCR; TCRdb keeps in-frame clones, though not all of them. The sample lists 150,000 to 200,000 clones, over 75% occurring once. The data belong to a study of blood T cell repertoires in COVID-19. At the level of the study: Sites in the United States, Italy and Spain provided acute and convalescent COVID-19 samples. Sources were T cells, B-cell-depleted T cells, or PBMCs; the material itself was cDNA or gDNA.

The clonotype comes from a man in his forties or fifties who had recovered from COVID-19. Sequences were obtained from PBMCs or T cells enriched from blood (not recorded which).

The CDR3 region is CASSSLGQDLYGYTF. Written as DNA, the CDR3 is TGTGCCAGCAGTTCCTTAGGACAGGATCTCTATGGCTACACCTTC. The V and J genes are TRBV28 and TRBJ1-2; 7 bases line up with TRBD1. Germline-derived CDR1 and CDR2 are MDHEN and SYDVKM. The CDR3 is made up of 15 amino acids. J lost 4 bases, V lost 4 bases, and 9 bases had no gene match.